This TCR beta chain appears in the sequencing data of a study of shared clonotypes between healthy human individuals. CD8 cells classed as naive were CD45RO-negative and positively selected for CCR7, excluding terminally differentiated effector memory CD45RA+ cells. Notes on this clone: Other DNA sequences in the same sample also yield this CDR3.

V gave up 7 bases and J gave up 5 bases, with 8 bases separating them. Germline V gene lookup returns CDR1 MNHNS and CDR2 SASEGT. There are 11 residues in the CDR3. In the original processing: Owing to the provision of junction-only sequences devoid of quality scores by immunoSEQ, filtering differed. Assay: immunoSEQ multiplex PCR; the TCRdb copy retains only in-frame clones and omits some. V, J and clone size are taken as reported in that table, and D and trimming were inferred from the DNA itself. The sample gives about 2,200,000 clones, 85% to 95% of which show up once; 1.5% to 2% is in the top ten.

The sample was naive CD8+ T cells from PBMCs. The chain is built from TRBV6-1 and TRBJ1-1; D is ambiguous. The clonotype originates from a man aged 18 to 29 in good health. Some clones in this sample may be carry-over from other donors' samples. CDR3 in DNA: TGTGCCAGCACCCCCGGGACTGAAGCTTTCTTT. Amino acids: CASTPGTEAFF.